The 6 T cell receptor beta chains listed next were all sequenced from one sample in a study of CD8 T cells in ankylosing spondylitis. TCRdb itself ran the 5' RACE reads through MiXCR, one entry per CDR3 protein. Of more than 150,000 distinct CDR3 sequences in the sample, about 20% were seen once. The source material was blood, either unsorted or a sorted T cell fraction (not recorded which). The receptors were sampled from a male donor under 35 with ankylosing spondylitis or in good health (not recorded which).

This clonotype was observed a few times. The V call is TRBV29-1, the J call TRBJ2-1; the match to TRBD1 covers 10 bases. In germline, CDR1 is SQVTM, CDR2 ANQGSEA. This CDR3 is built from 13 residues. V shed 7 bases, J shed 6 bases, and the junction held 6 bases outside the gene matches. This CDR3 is CSALRTGGNEQFF. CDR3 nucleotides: TGCAGCGCCCTTAGGACAGGGGGCAATGAGCAGTTCTTC.

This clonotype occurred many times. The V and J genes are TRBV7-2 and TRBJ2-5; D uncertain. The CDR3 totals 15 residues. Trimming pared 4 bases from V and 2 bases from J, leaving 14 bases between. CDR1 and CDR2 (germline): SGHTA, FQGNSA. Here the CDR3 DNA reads TGTGCCAGCAGCTCAACGGGTACGAGTCAAGAGACCCAGTACTTC. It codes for CASSSTGTSQETQYF.

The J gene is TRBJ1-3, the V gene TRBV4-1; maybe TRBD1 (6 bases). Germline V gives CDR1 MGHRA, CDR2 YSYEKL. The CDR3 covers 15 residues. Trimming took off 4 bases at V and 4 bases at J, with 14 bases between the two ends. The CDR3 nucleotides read TGCGCCAGCAGCCCAAGGGCAGGGGTGGGAAACACCATATATTTT. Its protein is CASSPRAGVGNTIYF.

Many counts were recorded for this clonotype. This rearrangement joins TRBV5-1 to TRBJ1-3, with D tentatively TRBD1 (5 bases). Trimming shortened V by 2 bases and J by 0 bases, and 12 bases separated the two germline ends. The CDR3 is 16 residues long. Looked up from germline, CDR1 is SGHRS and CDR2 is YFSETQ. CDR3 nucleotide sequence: TGCGCCAGCAGCTTCGACAGATCAATCTCTGGAAACACCATATATTTT. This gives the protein CASSFDRSISGNTIYF.

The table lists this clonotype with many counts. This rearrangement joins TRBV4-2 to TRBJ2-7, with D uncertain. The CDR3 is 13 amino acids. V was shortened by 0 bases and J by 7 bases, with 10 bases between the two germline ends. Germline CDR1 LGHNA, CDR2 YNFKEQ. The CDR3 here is CASSQDRAGEQYF. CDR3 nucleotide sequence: TGTGCCAGCAGCCAAGATCGGGCTGGAGAGCAGTACTTC.

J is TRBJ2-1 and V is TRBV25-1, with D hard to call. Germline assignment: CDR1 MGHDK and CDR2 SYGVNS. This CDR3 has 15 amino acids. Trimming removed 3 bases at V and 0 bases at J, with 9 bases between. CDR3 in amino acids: CASSDVRSSYNEQFF. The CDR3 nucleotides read TGTGCCAGCAGTGATGTGAGGAGCTCCTACAATGAGCAGTTCTTC.